The entry that follows covers one TCR beta chain sequence. Its antigen remains unknown. The data were taken from a study of neoadjuvant anti-PD-1 for oral cavity cancer. TCRdb's table, derived via immunoSEQ multiplex PCR, lists solely in-frame clones and lacks some. Of 10,000 or so clones in the sample, about 70% were seen once. Study-wide results and caveats: After neoadjuvant nivolumab, PBMC T cell clonality was significantly higher in non-responders than responders.

The J segment lost 8 bases and the V segment lost 10 bases, leaving 15 bases of the junction unmatched. The CDR3 is made up of 15 amino acids. Germline CDR1 SEHNR, CDR2 FQNEAQ (reference sequence). Documented time point: after neoadjuvant nivolumab, at surgical resection. The V call is TRBV7-9, the J call TRBJ1-5; 9 nucleotides align to TRBD1. The sample in question was PBMCs, obtained after nivolumab (anti-PD-1) treatment. This clonotype was obtained from a person aged 40 to 85 with oral cavity squamous cell carcinoma. CDR3 nucleotides: TGTGCCACCACAGCTTGGGAGACAGGGGGTGAGCCCCAGCATTTT. This encodes CATTAWETGGEPQHF.